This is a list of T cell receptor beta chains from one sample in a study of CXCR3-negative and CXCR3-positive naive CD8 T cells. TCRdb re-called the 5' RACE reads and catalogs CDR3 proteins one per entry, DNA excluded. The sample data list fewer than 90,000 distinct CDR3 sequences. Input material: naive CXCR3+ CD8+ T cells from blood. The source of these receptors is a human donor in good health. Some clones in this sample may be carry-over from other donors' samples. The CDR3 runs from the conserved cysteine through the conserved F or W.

CDR3: CASSVGQGDNQPQHF
J: TRBJ1-5
V: TRBV9

CDR3: CASSPILGVQYF
J: TRBJ2-5
V: TRBV7-6

CDR3: CASSQDRQWFF
J: TRBJ2-1
V: TRBV4-2

CDR3: CASSRRQEGEKLFF
J: TRBJ1-4
V: TRBV4-1

CDR3: CASSHGTGYSYEQYF
J: TRBJ2-7
V: TRBV28

CDR3: CASRNRDDSYEQYF
J: TRBJ2-7
V: TRBV28

CDR3: CSATPRTGGYEQYF
J: TRBJ2-7
V: TRBV29-1

CDR3: CASSQLTGTGASYEQYF
J: TRBJ2-7
V: TRBV4-1

CDR3: CASSTDRGRRYEQYF
J: TRBJ2-7
V: TRBV28

CDR3: CASSLRVSGRGNEQFF
J: TRBJ2-1
V: TRBV28

CDR3: CVATQGLQPQHF
J: TRBJ1-5
V: TRBV28

CDR3: CASSQQYGGTEAFF
J: TRBJ1-1
V: TRBV4-2

CDR3: CASGDSDSYEQYF
J: TRBJ2-7
V: TRBV12-3/TRBV12-4

CDR3: CASSTEGGATNEKLFF
J: TRBJ1-4
V: TRBV12-3/TRBV12-4